A selection of T cell receptor beta chains follows, all from one sample in a study of early stage breast cancer tumors. The repertoire was sequenced with immunoSEQ multiplex PCR; TCRdb's copy has only in-frame clones and lacks some. In the table there are about 53,000 clones, 80% to 95% of which are singletons. The specimen sequenced was blood. These receptors were collected from a person aged 70 to 79 with breast cancer. Both conserved end residues are part of each CDR3. A D gene is named only where the DNA matches it firmly. Some rows have no size entry. The others give once, few or many, or a class for an expanded clone.

.	TRBD2	TRBJ2-7	TRBV5-1	TGCGCCAGCCAGCCTAGCGGGGTCTACGAGCAGTACTTC	CASQPSGVYEQYF
.	.	TRBJ1-5	TRBV4-3	TGCGCCAGCAGCCAAGAGCGGACAGTAAATCAGCCCCAGCATTTT	CASSQERTVNQPQHF
.	TRBD1	TRBJ1-2	TRBV7-8	TGTGCCAGCAGCTTAGTTTCAGCCGGACAGGTCTTATATGGCTACACCTTC	CASSLVSAGQVLYGYTF
.	.	TRBJ1-4	TRBV7-2	TGTGCCAGCAGCTTAGTGTGGGGGGAATGGAATGAAAAACTGTTTTTT	CASSLVWGEWNEKLFF
.	.	TRBJ2-2	TRBV4-3	TGCGCCAGCAGCCACCTTACCGGGGAGCTGTTTTTT	CASSHLTGELFF
.	.	TRBJ1-3	TRBV2	TGTGCCACCACACCCGGGTTCTCTGGAAACACCATATATTTT	CATTPGFSGNTIYF
.	TRBD1	TRBJ2-4	TRBV28	TGTGCCAGCAGTTCAGGGGGAGCCAAAAACATTCAGTACTTC	CASSSGGAKNIQYF
.	.	TRBJ1-4	TRBV5-1	TGCGCCAGCAGCTTATCGGCAACTAATGAAAAACTGTTTTTT	CASSLSATNEKLFF
.	TRBD2	TRBJ2-1	TRBV7-8	TGTGCCAGCAGCACGAACCGACTAGCGGGATTTAATGAGCAGTTCTTC	CASSTNRLAGFNEQFF
.	TRBD2	TRBJ2-1	TRBV11-3	TGTGCCAGCAGCCAATCTAGCGGGGCTACTAATGAGCAGTTCTTC	CASSQSSGATNEQFF
.	TRBD2	TRBJ2-5	TRBV29-1	TGCACCACACTGGTCGGGAAGGGAGGGGAGACCCAGTACTTC	CTTLVGKGGETQYF
.	.	TRBJ1-1	TRBV10-3	TGTGCCATCAGCACCTCGGGACAACGGAACACTGAAGCTTTCTTT	CAISTSGQRNTEAFF
.	.	TRBJ2-5	TRBV5-1	TGCGCCAGCAGCTCAAGGGGGTGGATCCAAGAGACCCAGTACTTC	CASSSRGWIQETQYF
.	TRBD1	TRBJ1-4	TRBV7-9	TGTGCCAGCAGCCCTGGGACAGACCATAATGAAAAACTGTTTTTT	CASSPGTDHNEKLFF
few	TRBD2	TRBJ2-5	TRBV6-5	TGTGCCAGCACCCCTGCAGCGGGAGGGGCGGAGACCCAGTACTTC	CASTPAAGGAETQYF
.	TRBD1	TRBJ1-5	TRBV4-2	TGTGCCAGCAGCCAGGGACAGGGGGGGTTTCAGCCCCAGCATTTT	CASSQGQGGFQPQHF
.	TRBD2	TRBJ2-5	TRBV4-2	TGTGCCAGCAGCCAAGTACGGGGGGACCAAGAGACCCAGTACTTC	CASSQVRGDQETQYF
once	.	TRBJ2-1	TRBV4-1	TGCGCCAGCAGCCTAATCGGGTCCGATGAGCAGTTCTTC	CASSLIGSDEQFF
.	.	TRBJ1-2	TRBV11-2	TGTGCCAGCAGCCCCTCCGGGACAAGAGGCCGCGGCTACACCTTC	CASSPSGTRGRGYTF
.	TRBD2	TRBJ2-1	TRBV12-5	TGTGCTAGTGGTTCGACTAGCGGAGCTAACTACAATGAGCAGTTCTTC	CASGSTSGANYNEQFF
.	.	TRBJ1-4	TRBV12-1	TGTGCCAGCAGCTTTAAATTGGCAGGGGGTTGTGAAAAACTGTTTTTT	CASSFKLAGGCEKLFF
.	TRBD1	TRBJ2-7	TRBV13	TGTGCCAGCAGCTTAGCCCCCCGACAGGGGAGTAAAACGAGAGAGCAGTACTTC	CASSLAPRQGSKTREQYF
.	.	TRBJ1-4	TRBV14	TGTGCCAGCAGCCGGGTTCATAAAGGGGTTAATGAAAAACTGTTTTTT	CASSRVHKGVNEKLFF
few	.	TRBJ1-4	TRBV7-2	TGTGCCAGCAGCCTAGGCGGCGGAATCACTAATGAAAAACTGTTTTTT	CASSLGGGITNEKLFF
.	.	TRBJ2-1	TRBV7-2	TGTGCCAGCAGCTTAAGGGGACTCCGCAATGAGCAGTTCTTC	CASSLRGLRNEQFF
once	TRBD1	TRBJ2-3	TRBV5-1	TGCGCCAGCAGCTTGTCAGGGACAGGTCCCACAGATACGCAGTATTTT	CASSLSGTGPTDTQYF
.	.	TRBJ2-7	TRBV19	TGTGCCAGTAGTCCCTCGACTAGCTACGAGCAGTACTTC	CASSPSTSYEQYF
.	TRBD1	TRBJ1-2	TRBV4-1	TGCGCCAGCAGCCAGCCCGGACAGGGATCGAGGAGGGGCTACACCTTC	CASSQPGQGSRRGYTF
.	.	TRBJ1-1	TRBV19	TGTGCCAGTAGTGCCGGTGGGAACACTGAAGCTTTCTTT	CASSAGGNTEAFF
.	.	TRBJ2-1	TRBV6-5	TGTGCCAGCACCCCCCCGTCGAATGAGCAGTTCTTC	CASTPPSNEQFF
.	.	TRBJ2-1	TRBV6-5	TGTGCCAGCAGGGGGCAGGGCCCCTACAATGAGCAGTTCTTC	CASRGQGPYNEQFF
.	.	TRBJ2-3	TRBV30	TGTGCCTGGAGTCACGCGACTTCGGATACGCAGTATTTT	CAWSHATSDTQYF
.	TRBD2	TRBJ2-7	TRBV5-1	TGCGCCAGCAGCCGCAGTCTAGCGGGAGGGCCTAGCGAGCAGTACTTC	CASSRSLAGGPSEQYF
.	TRBD2	TRBJ2-5	TRBV30	TGTGCCTGGAGGAGAGGCGGGAGCCAAGAGACCCAGTACTTC	CAWRRGGSQETQYF
.	TRBD1	TRBJ2-7	TRBV10-1	TGCGCCACCGACCCCGGGACAGGGGGCAGGGAGCAGTACTTC	CATDPGTGGREQYF